These T cell receptor beta chains were read from a single sample in a study of blood T cell repertoires in COVID-19. Clones were read by immunoSEQ multiplex PCR, and TCRdb kept only the in-frame ones, dropping some. The sample carries 150,000 to 200,000 clones, 65% to 90% recorded once. Input material: peripheral blood. The receptors shown here come from a man between 60 and 70 years old with acute or convalescent COVID-19. Both conserved end residues are trimmed from each CDR3. D genes are given only for firm matches. Where a row states a size, it is once, few, many or the class of an expanded clone; other rows omit it.

v_gene: TRBV2; abundance: NA; d_gene: NA; CDR3aa: ASSAGVMSGNTIY
v_gene: TRBV18; abundance: NA; d_gene: NA; CDR3aa: ASSPPEAREQY
v_gene: TRBV2; abundance: NA; d_gene: NA; CDR3aa: ASSRTGSEDQY
v_gene: TRBV7-3; abundance: NA; d_gene: TRBD1; CDR3aa: ASSLTGNNSPLH
v_gene: TRBV2; abundance: NA; d_gene: TRBD1; CDR3aa: ASRTGGSSYEQY
v_gene: TRBV7-2; abundance: NA; d_gene: TRBD2; CDR3aa: ASSLRLAGVVYEQY
v_gene: TRBV30; abundance: few; d_gene: NA; CDR3aa: AWSVDSSNSPLH
v_gene: TRBV7-8; abundance: once; d_gene: TRBD2; CDR3aa: ASSLVIAGAYNEQF
v_gene: TRBV5-4; abundance: NA; d_gene: TRBD1; CDR3aa: AARQGLQETQY
v_gene: TRBV11-3; abundance: NA; d_gene: TRBD2; CDR3aa: ASSFTLGLTSGRGTGELF
v_gene: TRBV27; abundance: once; d_gene: NA; CDR3aa: ASSLRAGSSSGANVLT
v_gene: TRBV5-1; abundance: NA; d_gene: TRBD1; CDR3aa: ASSSTGTGKADTQY
v_gene: TRBV19; abundance: NA; d_gene: NA; CDR3aa: ASSIQGREYSNQPQH
v_gene: TRBV4-2; abundance: NA; d_gene: TRBD2; CDR3aa: ASNGTNGTDTQY
v_gene: TRBV12-3/TRBV12-4; abundance: NA; d_gene: NA; CDR3aa: ASFQYEQY
v_gene: TRBV14; abundance: NA; d_gene: NA; CDR3aa: ASSLLGSRGGTQY
v_gene: TRBV24-1; abundance: few; d_gene: NA; CDR3aa: ATSDFSAVNNEQF
v_gene: TRBV28; abundance: NA; d_gene: NA; CDR3aa: ASSLWEKGIGKNGYT
v_gene: TRBV15; abundance: once; d_gene: TRBD1; CDR3aa: ATSREQGIAF
v_gene: TRBV9; abundance: NA; d_gene: TRBD1; CDR3aa: ASSGRTGKNEKLF